A selection of T cell receptor beta chains follows, all from one sample in a study of CD8+CD57+ T cells in acquired aplastic anemia. One entry per CDR3 protein, called by TCRdb with MiXCR from the reads. The sample comprises roughly 190,000 distinct CDR3 sequences, roughly half of which are singletons, and roughly 15% rests with the top ten. The source material was sorted CD4+, CD8+, or CD8+CD57+ T cells (not recorded which) from PBMCs. The source of these receptors is a human donor in good health, serving as a control. Each CDR3 is given with its conserved first and last residue. D genes are given only for firm matches. Not every row has a clone size; where given, it reads once, few, many or a size class.

cdr3_nt,cdr3_aa,cdr3_length,v_call,clone_size,j_call,d_call
TGTGCCAGCAGCTTAGCGCCCCAGGCTAGCCTTGGTAGAGATACGCAGTATTTT,CASSLAPQASLGRDTQYF,18,TRBV7-9,NA,TRBJ2-3,NA
TGTGCCACCAGCCGTCGACAGACCAAGACCCAGTACTTC,CATSRRQTKTQYF,13,TRBV15,NA,TRBJ2-5,NA
TGTGCCAGCAGCGTGGACGCACGAAGCGGCTCTGGGGCCAACGTCCTGACTTTC,CASSVDARSGSGANVLTF,18,TRBV9,NA,TRBJ2-6,NA
TGTGCCAGCAGTTTAGCGGGGGGTCTCTCCTACGAGCAGTACTTC,CASSLAGGLSYEQYF,15,TRBV28,NA,TRBJ2-7,TRBD2
TGTGCCAGCAGTTTGATCAGGGACGTGGCTGAAGCTTTCTTT,CASSLIRDVAEAFF,14,TRBV7-9,many,TRBJ1-1,NA
TGTGCCAGCAGCTTATCCATGGAGTACTATGGCTACACCTTC,CASSLSMEYYGYTF,14,TRBV7-9,few,TRBJ1-2,NA
TGTGCCAGCAGCCCAAGAGGGCGGGTCGACACTGAAGCTTTCTTT,CASSPRGRVDTEAFF,15,TRBV7-2,NA,TRBJ1-1,NA
TGTGCCAGCAGTATTGGCGGAATCTACGAGCAGTACTTC,CASSIGGIYEQYF,13,TRBV6-1,once,TRBJ2-7,NA
TGCGCCAGCAGGCTGGTGGACGCTGAAGCTTTCTTT,CASRLVDAEAFF,12,TRBV5-1,NA,TRBJ1-1,NA
TGTGCCAGCAGCCTAGAGATGAACACTGAAGCTCTCTTT,CASSLEMNTEALF,13,TRBV7-6,NA,TRBJ1-1,NA
TGTGCCAGCTCAGGTCAGTACGAGCAGTACTTC,CASSGQYEQYF,11,TRBV18,many,TRBJ2-7,NA
TGTGCCAGCAGTGCCGGGACAGGGGCCTACGAGCAGTACTTC,CASSAGTGAYEQYF,14,TRBV7-9,few,TRBJ2-7,TRBD1
TGTGCCATCACGGGACAGGGAGACGAAAAACTGTTTTTT,CAITGQGDEKLFF,13,TRBV10-3,NA,TRBJ1-4,TRBD1
TGTGCCAGCAGCCAAGGGACAGGGTCCGGAAACACCATATATTTT,CASSQGTGSGNTIYF,15,TRBV3-1,many,TRBJ1-3,TRBD1
TGTGCCAGCAGTCTTCCTTCCTACAATGAGCAGTTCTTC,CASSLPSYNEQFF,13,TRBV12-3/TRBV12-4,many,TRBJ2-1,NA
TGTGCCACCAGTGATTACAGGGGGCATAATGAGCAGTTCTTC,CATSDYRGHNEQFF,14,TRBV24-1,NA,TRBJ2-1,TRBD1
TGTGCCAGCAGTTATAGCGGGGGGGCCGACAACACCGGGGAGCTGTTTTTT,CASSYSGGADNTGELFF,17,TRBV12-3/TRBV12-4,NA,TRBJ2-2,TRBD2
TGTGCCAGCAAAGCAGGGGGACAAGAGACCCAGTACTTC,CASKAGGQETQYF,13,TRBV2,many,TRBJ2-5,TRBD1
TGTGCCAGCAGACGGGACAGGGGCCTCTATGGCTACACCTTC,CASRRDRGLYGYTF,14,TRBV11-2,many,TRBJ1-2,TRBD1
TGTGCCATCAGTCGACAGGAGAGGGGGGGAGACCAGTACTTC,CAISRQERGGDQYF,14,TRBV10-3,many,TRBJ2-5,NA
TGTGCCAGCAGTCCCACCGGGACTACTTCCCGATTTCAGTACTTC,CASSPTGTTSRFQYF,15,TRBV27,NA,TRBJ2-4,TRBD2
TGTGCCAGCAGCCTGGCGGGGGGCGCGGGCACCGGGGAGCAGTTCTTC,CASSLAGGAGTGEQFF,16,TRBV7-3,NA,TRBJ2-1,TRBD2
TGCAGTGGAGGACAGGGGGCGAATAGCAATCAGCCCCAGCATTTT,CSGGQGANSNQPQHF,15,TRBV20-1,many,TRBJ1-5,TRBD1
TGTGCCAGCAGTGGAGGGGGTTTGTCTGGGGCCAACGTCCTGACTTTC,CASSGGGLSGANVLTF,16,TRBV25-1,few,TRBJ2-6,NA
TGTGCCAGCAGCATTCTTGGCGCCTCACCCCTCCACTTT,CASSILGASPLHF,13,TRBV5-1,few,TRBJ1-6,NA
TGCGCCAGCAGCTTGGGAGGTTTGGGCAGCGACTATGGCTACACCTTC,CASSLGGLGSDYGYTF,16,TRBV5-1,many,TRBJ1-2,NA
TGTGCCAGCAGCTCCGGACTAGCGGGGGGGAACCCTAGCACAGATACGCAGTATTTT,CASSSGLAGGNPSTDTQYF,19,TRBV12-3/TRBV12-4,NA,TRBJ2-3,TRBD2
TGTGCCAGCAGCTTACCGGGACTAGCCTTGGGGGATGAGCAGTTCTTC,CASSLPGLALGDEQFF,16,TRBV7-9,once,TRBJ2-1,TRBD2
NA,CASSSGQIVAIGNTTYF,17,TRBV25-1,NA,TRBJ1-3,NA
TGTGCCAGTAGTATAGGCACAGGATGGACTGAAGCTTTCTTT,CASSIGTGWTEAFF,14,TRBV19,NA,TRBJ1-1,NA
TGTGCCAGCCGTACAGGGTTTTGGGCAGATACGCAGTATTTT,CASRTGFWADTQYF,14,TRBV19,many,TRBJ2-3,NA
TGTGCCAGCAGCCTGAGATTAGGGGAGGGTGAGCAGTTCTTC,CASSLRLGEGEQFF,14,TRBV7-8,NA,TRBJ2-1,TRBD2
TGTGCCAGCAGCACGGGTTACGAGCAGTACTTC,CASSTGYEQYF,11,TRBV5-6,many,TRBJ2-7,NA
TGTGCCAGCAGCCCCACGGGGAGCACTGAAGCTTTCTTT,CASSPTGSTEAFF,13,TRBV7-6,many,TRBJ1-1,NA
TGCGCCAGCAGCTTGGTTGGACAGGGACTTGGAAACACCATATATTTT,CASSLVGQGLGNTIYF,16,TRBV5-1,many,TRBJ1-3,TRBD1
TGTGCCAGTAACACAGATTATAGCAATCAGCCCCAGCATTTT,CASNTDYSNQPQHF,14,TRBV19,many,TRBJ1-5,NA
TGCAGTGCTAGCTCCGGGACGGCCAAAAACATTCAGTACTTC,CSASSGTAKNIQYF,14,TRBV20-1,NA,TRBJ2-4,NA
TGTGCCAGCTCACCAAGGGGGGTCGGTGAGACCCAGTACTTC,CASSPRGVGETQYF,14,TRBV18,NA,TRBJ2-5,NA
TGTGCCAGCAGTGAAGTGAACTCCTACGAGCAGTACTTC,CASSEVNSYEQYF,13,TRBV2,many,TRBJ2-7,NA
TGCGTCAGCAGCCCGGACAGTTACGAGCAGTACTTC,CVSSPDSYEQYF,12,TRBV5-1,NA,TRBJ2-7,NA
TGCAGTGCTCGAGGGACAGCCTACGAGCAGTACTTC,CSARGTAYEQYF,12,TRBV20-1,few,TRBJ2-7,TRBD1
TGTGCCACCAGTGATTTGTCGGCAGGGGGCTTCTACGAGCAGTACTTC,CATSDLSAGGFYEQYF,16,TRBV25-1,NA,TRBJ2-7,TRBD1
TGCAGTGCCCCCATGACGGGGGGAAGGACCGGGGAGCTGTTTTTT,CSAPMTGGRTGELFF,15,TRBV29-1,NA,TRBJ2-2,TRBD2
TGTGCCACCAGCAGAGACAAGGGACAGACCTACGAGCAGTACTTC,CATSRDKGQTYEQYF,15,TRBV15,many,TRBJ2-7,TRBD1
TGCGCCAGCAGCAGCTTGGCAGGGGCCTTCCAAGAGACCCAGTACTTC,CASSSLAGAFQETQYF,16,TRBV5-1,many,TRBJ2-5,NA
TGTGCCAGCAGCTTAGAGGGGTTGAGGGGCTACACCTTC,CASSLEGLRGYTF,13,TRBV7-9,many,TRBJ1-2,NA
TGTGCCAGCAGTGAATGGGGACAGGGAATAGGTGAGCAGTTCTTC,CASSEWGQGIGEQFF,15,TRBV25-1,NA,TRBJ2-1,TRBD1
TGTGCCAGTAGCTATACAGGGACAGGGTCTTCCGAAAAACTGTTTTTT,CASSYTGTGSSEKLFF,16,TRBV19,NA,TRBJ1-4,TRBD1
TGTGCCAGCAGCACCCCATATCGGGCAGTTGGCCGGGGAAACACCATATATTTT,CASSTPYRAVGRGNTIYF,18,TRBV5-5,many,TRBJ1-3,NA
TGCAGTGCTAGTCTTGAGAACCATGGCTACACCTTC,CSASLENHGYTF,12,TRBV20-1,few,TRBJ1-2,NA
TGTGCCAGCAGCTTAAGGGGGGAGAACACTGAAGCTTTCTTT,CASSLRGENTEAFF,14,TRBV7-3,many,TRBJ1-1,NA
TGCGCCAGCAGCTTGCTTCCGGGGGGGAGGCGCAATGAGCAGTTCTTC,CASSLLPGGRRNEQFF,16,TRBV5-1,NA,TRBJ2-1,TRBD2
TGTGCCAGCAGCTTGGCTGCGCGAGATAGCAATCAGCCCCAGCATTTT,CASSLAARDSNQPQHF,16,TRBV5-5,NA,TRBJ1-5,NA
TGTGCCAGCAGTGAAGGTCAGGGTTCTATTCAGTACTTC,CASSEGQGSIQYF,13,TRBV6-1,NA,TRBJ2-4,NA
TGCAGTGCTCCCTCCAGGAGCGGGAGTCTGAATGAGCAGTTCTTC,CSAPSRSGSLNEQFF,15,TRBV20-1,NA,TRBJ2-1,TRBD2
TGCAGTGCTAGCGGGGGACAGGGCGGCTATGGCTACACCTTC,CSASGGQGGYGYTF,14,TRBV20-1,few,TRBJ1-2,TRBD1
TGTGCCAGCTCACCAGAGACAGGGGACAATGAGCAGTTCTTC,CASSPETGDNEQFF,14,TRBV18,NA,TRBJ2-1,TRBD1
TGTGCCAGCAGTTTACAGGGGCGGGGGACTGAAGCTTTCTTT,CASSLQGRGTEAFF,14,TRBV5-6,few,TRBJ1-1,TRBD1
TGTGCCAGCAGTCAGGGACTAGCCGACTACGAGCAGTACTTC,CASSQGLADYEQYF,14,TRBV2,few,TRBJ2-7,TRBD2